Following are 20 T cell receptor beta chains from one sample sequenced in a study of T cells after yellow fever vaccination. TCRdb passed the 5' RACE reads through MiXCR, listing each CDR3 protein once. The sample carries around 350,000 distinct CDR3 sequences, around 6.5% recorded once. The source was PBMCs, collected 5 days after the yellow fever booster vaccination. Every receptor here comes from a man aged 30-40 years who received the YFV17D yellow fever vaccine.

This clonotype was seen many times. The chain uses TRBV25-1 and TRBJ2-7; D not resolved. Germline-derived CDR1 and CDR2 are MGHDK and SYGVNS. This CDR3 has 12 amino acids. Deletions cut 6 bases from V and 5 bases from J, with 11 bases between. The chain's CDR3 is CASRSFGNEQYF. CDR3 in DNA: TGTGCCAGCAGAAGCTTTGGGAACGAGCAGTACTTC.

The chain uses TRBV27 and TRBJ2-3; TRBD1 aligns across 7 bases. Losses at the gene ends were 3 bases for V and 1 base for J; bases not matched to a gene: 7. Germline V CDR1 and CDR2: MNHEY, SMNVEV (reference sequence). The CDR3 is 16 residues long. The CDR3 DNA reads as TGTGCCAGCAGTTTTGAGGGGGCTCACGGCACAGATACGCAGTATTTT. As protein: CASSFEGAHGTDTQYF.

This clonotype was recorded many times. The CDR3 is CAIRSTSEDIQYF. CDR3 nucleotides: TGTGCCATCAGGTCGACTAGTGAGGACATTCAGTACTTC. The V call is TRBV10-3, the J call TRBJ2-4, with D possibly being TRBD2 (6 bases). V lost 6 bases to trimming and J lost 8 bases, with 14 bases between them. Germline V gene sequence: CDR1 ENHRY, CDR2 SYGVKD. This CDR3 spans 13 amino acids.

This chain links TRBV12-3 or TRBV12-4 with TRBJ2-1, with no clear D. Trimming took 3 bases from V and 10 from J, leaving 10 bases between them. This CDR3 spans 12 amino acids. The CDR3 bases are TGTGCCAGCAGTTTGGGTGACGTGGAGCAGTTCTTC. The encoded protein is CASSLGDVEQFF.

This clonotype was counted many times. The rearrangement uses TRBV29-1 and TRBJ2-1; no clear D gene. Per the germline V gene, CDR1 is SQVTM and CDR2 is ANQGSEA. This CDR3 comprises 12 residues. V lost 1 base and J 4 bases, leaving 5 bases between the germline ends. This CDR3 reads CSVEVGYNEQFF. The CDR3 bases are TGCAGCGTTGAAGTGGGTTACAATGAGCAGTTCTTC.

This clonotype appeared a few times. The chain employs TRBV5-1 and TRBJ2-7; D gene unclear. V lost 4 bases, J lost 5 bases, and 13 bases lay in between. Per the germline V gene, CDR1 is SGHRS and CDR2 is YFSETQ. The CDR3 consists of 13 residues. DNA for the CDR3: TGCGCCAGCAGCGTCACGGGTAGGAACGAGCAGTACTTC. This translates into CASSVTGRNEQYF. The full variable domain, in which reference TRBV5-1 and TRBJ2-7 provide the parts outside the CDR3, is KAGVTQTPRYLIKTRGQQVTLSCSPISGHRSVSWYQQTPGQGLQFLFEYFSETQRNKGNFPGRFSGRQFSNSRSEMNVSTLELGDSALYLCASSVTGRNEQYFGPGTRLTVT.

This clonotype was seen only a few times. The chain links TRBV28 to TRBJ2-7; 8 bases match TRBD1. This CDR3 is built from 13 residues. Germline-derived CDR1 and CDR2 are MDHEN and SYDVKM. The J segment lost 8 bases and the V segment lost 7 bases, leaving 10 bases of the junction unmatched. The CDR3 sequence is CASTPDRGNKQYF. The DNA of the CDR3 is TGTGCCAGCACCCCCGACAGGGGTAATAAGCAGTACTTC.

For this clonotype: Given a much more abundant clone one base away, this may be a read error. The gene calls are TRBV18 and TRBJ2-7; 10 nucleotides match TRBD1. Germline V gene lookup returns CDR1 KGHSH and CDR2 LQKENI. The CDR3 contains 15 residues. The trim removed 0 bases at V and 3 bases at J, leaving 2 bases unmatched. For the CDR3, the DNA is TGTGCCAGCTCACCACCGGGACAGGGGATCTACGAGCAGTACTTC. Translated: CASSPPGQGIYEQYF.

This clonotype has just a few counts. V usage is TRBV20-1 and J usage is TRBJ1-2; 9 nucleotides align to TRBD1. Germline V gives CDR1 DFQATT, CDR2 SNEGSKA (reference sequence). The CDR3 has 15 amino acids. Losses at the gene ends were 2 bases for V and 3 bases for J; bases not matched to a gene: 7. For the CDR3, the DNA is TGCAGTGCTAGAATGACAGGGGGAACAGACTATGGCTACACCTTC. Translated: CSARMTGGTDYGYTF.

This clonotype was counted between two and nine times. The DNA for the CDR3 is TGTGCCAGCAGCGTAGCCGGCTTGAATGAGCAGTTCTTC. Its translation: CASSVAGLNEQFF. The chain combines TRBV9 with TRBJ2-1; D remains ambiguous. Trimming took off 0 bases at V and 7 bases at J, with 8 bases between the two ends. There are 13 residues in the CDR3. In germline, CDR1 is SGDLS, CDR2 YYNGEE.

This clonotype has a handful of counts. The V and J genes are TRBV20-1 and TRBJ1-1; D gene uncertain. Germline V gene data show CDR1 as DFQATT and CDR2 as SNEGSKA (reference sequence). Trimming cost V 6 bases and J 1 base, with 15 bases left between them. CDR3 size: 14 residues. The CDR3 coding sequence is TGCAGTGCCCAAGAGGTGGCGAAGAACACTGAAGCTTTCTTT. This translates into CSAQEVAKNTEAFF.

V is TRBV7-9 and J is TRBJ2-1, with D unclear. Germline V lookup: CDR1 SEHNR, CDR2 FQNEAQ (reference sequence). The CDR3 runs to 12 residues. Trimming removed 6 bases from V and 9 bases from J, with 12 bases in between. The CDR3: CASRFKVGEQFF. The CDR3 nucleotides are TGTGCCAGCAGGTTCAAAGTAGGTGAGCAGTTCTTC.

This clonotype was counted a few times. CDR3 sequence (DNA): TGTGCCAGCTCCTGGGGGACTTTCTACAATGAGCAGTTCTTC. Translating gives CASSWGTFYNEQFF. The chain uses TRBV7-2 and TRBJ2-1; D perhaps matches TRBD2 (6 bases). The V end lost 8 bases, the J end lost 3 bases, and 14 bases lay between the germline ends. The CDR3 extends over 14 amino acids. Looked up from germline, CDR1 is SGHTA and CDR2 is FQGNSA.

Many counts were recorded for this clonotype. The CDR3 reads CASRSGGLNTQYF. CDR3 DNA sequence: TGTGCCAGCAGATCAGGGGGTCTAAATACGCAGTATTTT. This chain links TRBV12-3 or TRBV12-4 with TRBJ2-3; 7 nucleotides align to TRBD1. The CDR3 totals 13 residues. V was pared by 6 bases and J by 7 bases, with 7 bases of the junction left unmatched.

This clonotype was counted a few times. This chain joins TRBV5-1 and TRBJ2-7; D remains ambiguous. The CDR3 is 13 amino acids. Trimming took 2 bases from V and 7 from J, leaving 13 bases between them. Germline V gene data show CDR1 as SGHRS and CDR2 as YFSETQ. The CDR3 sequence is CASSFPGTREQYF. The CDR3 nucleotides are TGCGCCAGCAGCTTCCCAGGTACTCGGGAGCAGTACTTC.

The chain couples TRBV29-1 to TRBJ2-5; the D gene is possibly TRBD1 (5 bases). The germline V gene has CDR1 SQVTM and CDR2 ANQGSEA. Deletions cut 7 bases from V and 3 bases from J, with 21 bases between. The CDR3 contains 15 residues. In DNA form, the CDR3 reads TGCAGCGCCAAGGGCGGCCAGGGCTTAAAAGAGACCCAGTACTTC. The encoded protein is CSAKGGQGLKETQYF.

The chain combines TRBV20-1 with TRBJ2-2, with D perhaps TRBD2 (6 bases). Germline CDR1 and CDR2: DFQATT and SNEGSKA (reference sequence). CDR3 length: 16 residues. Trimming cost V 2 bases and J 2 bases, with 15 bases left between them. CDR3 residues: CSARTSGTLNTGELFF. In DNA, the CDR3 is TGCAGTGCTAGAACCTCCGGGACTCTAAACACCGGGGAGCTGTTTTTT.

Ten or more counts support this clonotype. The J gene is TRBJ2-1, the V gene TRBV29-1; D unclear. The germline V and J ends were trimmed by 4 bases and 4 bases, with 8 bases remaining between them. Looked up from germline, CDR1 is SQVTM and CDR2 is ANQGSEA. The CDR3 extends over 12 amino acids. This CDR3 reads CSVGGNYNEQFF. The CDR3 DNA follows: TGCAGCGTTGGCGGAAATTACAATGAGCAGTTCTTC.

Only a few counts were recorded for this clonotype. The rearrangement joins TRBV7-8 to TRBJ2-1; D perhaps matches TRBD1 (6 bases). This CDR3 spans 13 amino acids. V was clipped by 4 bases and J by 2 bases, with 6 bases between them. Germline V gene sequence: CDR1 SGHVS, CDR2 FQNEAQ. CDR3 protein: CASSWGPYNEQFF. CDR3 coding DNA: TGTGCCAGCAGCTGGGGGCCCTACAATGAGCAGTTCTTC.

Only a few counts were recorded for this clonotype. V and J are TRBV7-3 and TRBJ2-1; D is possibly TRBD1 or TRBD2 (5 bases each). Germline CDR1 and CDR2: SGHTA and FQGTGA. V was cut by 5 bases and J by 9 bases, with 17 bases left in between. The CDR3 runs to 14 residues. The chain's CDR3 is CASSRDPTMAEQFF. The DNA for the CDR3 is TGTGCCAGCAGCAGGGACCCCACGATGGCTGAGCAGTTCTTC.